The clone carrying this T cell receptor (beta chain) has at least ten counts. Its target is not known. This sample stems from a study of neurological immune-mediated disorders. Study results and limitations: Multiple sclerosis, the disease with the least TCR clonal expansion, fell below healthy controls, whereas HTLV-1-associated myelopathy showed the most. Expanded clones shared no identical CDR3 amino acid sequences across subjects, which suggested private TCR-beta repertoires in all groups.

TCRdb analysed the 5' RACE reads with MiXCR anew, one entry per CDR3 protein. The table shows around 97,000 distinct CDR3 sequences, with under 14% occurring only once. Time point noted: longitudinal time-point 3. Stored at -80 C, 2 million PBMCs were the source of the unsorted libraries. Germline V gives CDR1 SGHRS, CDR2 YFSETQ. This CDR3 comprises 13 residues. J lost 3 bases, V lost 2 bases, and 1 base had no gene match. The sequence came from a female donor with HTLV-1-associated myelopathy (HAM/TSP). The sequenced sample consisted of PBMCs. J is TRBJ1-1 and V is TRBV5-1, with 7 nucleotides matching TRBD1. The chain's CDR3 is CASSFTGDTEAFF. The CDR3 DNA reads TGCGCCAGCAGCTTTACAGGGGACACTGAAGCTTTCTTT.